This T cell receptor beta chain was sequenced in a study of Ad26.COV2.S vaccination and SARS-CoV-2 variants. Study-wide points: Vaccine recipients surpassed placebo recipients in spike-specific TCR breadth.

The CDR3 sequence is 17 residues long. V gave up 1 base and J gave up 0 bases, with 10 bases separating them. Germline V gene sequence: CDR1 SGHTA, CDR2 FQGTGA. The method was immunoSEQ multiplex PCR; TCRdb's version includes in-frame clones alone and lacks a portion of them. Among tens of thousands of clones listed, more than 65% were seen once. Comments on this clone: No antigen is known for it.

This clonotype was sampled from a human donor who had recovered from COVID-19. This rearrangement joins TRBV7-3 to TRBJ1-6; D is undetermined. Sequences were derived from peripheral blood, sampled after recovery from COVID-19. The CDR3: CASSLNPPSSYNSPLHF. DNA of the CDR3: TGTGCCAGCAGCTTAAACCCCCCCAGCTCCTATAATTCACCCCTCCACTTT.